The 20 T cell receptor delta chains below come from one sample, sequenced in a study of gamma-delta T cells after stem cell transplantation (dated by TCRdb to about 2016). The library was made by RT-PCR. Instrument used: Illumina MiSeq. TCRdb called clones afresh from the public reads with CATT; identical DNA rows were later merged. The sample table contains 1,400 to 1,500 delta-chain clones; only one count was recorded for roughly 6.2% of them. The ten most abundant clones make up 21% of the sample. Input material: gamma-delta T cells. The source is a human donor. It is not recorded whose cells these are; they may come from a transplant donor.

On this clone itself: This likely traces to a read error, being one base from a far larger clone. The genes are TRDV2 and TRDJ1; 7 bases fit TRDD3. After removal of 5 bases from V and 2 bases from J, the junction contained 16 bases not matched to a gene. CDR3 size: 17 residues. Germline-derived CDR1 and CDR2 are GEAIGNYY and EKD. The CDR3 DNA follows: TGTGCCTGTGGCCCCGTTCTGGGGGCTCCCTCAACCGATAAACTCATCTTT. Its translation is CACGPVLGAPSTDKLIF.

This clone is medium-sized by share. Since a much larger clone is just one base distant, this may be a read error. This sample also contains other DNA sequences that code for the same CDR3. The chain is built from TRDV2 and TRDJ1; TRDD3 aligns across 13 bases. Per the germline V gene, CDR1 is GEAIGNYY and CDR2 is EKD. The CDR3 consists of 21 residues. The CDR3 sequence: CACDSVLLGDTGTLNTDKLIF. For the CDR3, the DNA is TGTGCCTGTGACTCCGTCCTACTGGGGGATACGGGGACCCTGAACACCGACAAACTCATCTTT.

Remarks on this clone: A read error likely explains why the TCRdb protein, taken from a much larger clone, differs from this DNA's translation at residue 11; the protein shown is translated from the DNA. The chain uses TRDV2 and TRDJ3; TRDD3 agrees at 9 bases. This CDR3 has 22 residues. The junction had 19 bases not matched to a gene; V was cut back by 3 bases and J by 2 bases. Germline V CDR1 and CDR2: GEAIGNYY, EKD. CDR3: CACDPVLGDLAKNTWDTRQMFF. DNA for the CDR3: TGTGCCTGTGACCCGGTACTGGGGGACCTCGCGAAAAACACCTGGGACACCCGACAGATGTTTTTC.

This clone was seen only a few times. A far larger clone differs by one base, so this is likely a read error. The chain recombines TRDV2 with TRDJ1; 7 bases align to TRDD3. Germline V gives CDR1 GEAIGNYY, CDR2 EKD. CDR3 length: 23 amino acids. With 3 bases clipped from V and 1 base from J, the junction kept 31 bases outside the gene matches. The CDR3 spells CACDALYVTPEVLGAHPTDKLIF. In nucleotides, the CDR3 is TGTGCCTGTGACGCCCTTTATGTGACACCGGAGGTCCTGGGGGCTCACCCCACCGATAAACTCATCTTT.

This clone has only a few counts. TCRdb's protein, taken from a much larger clone, differs from this DNA's translation at residue 15, likely owing to a read error; the protein displayed comes from the DNA. This sample includes further DNA sequences coding for the same CDR3. The chain employs TRDV2 and TRDJ3, with 11 bases aligning to TRDD3. The V gene end was trimmed by 2 bases and the J gene end by 5 bases; junction bases not matched to a gene: 19. The CDR3 totals 22 residues. Germline CDR1 and CDR2: GEAIGNYY and EKD. The CDR3 loop is CACDSPELSGGYASRDTRQMFF. In DNA form, the CDR3 reads TGTGCCTGTGACAGTCCGGAACTAAGTGGGGGATACGCGTCCCGGGACACCCGACAGATGTTTTTC.

In regard to this clone: This likely stems from a read error, as it lies one base from a far larger clone. The chain links TRDV2 to TRDJ1, with TRDD3 identical over 12 bases. CDR3 length: 20 amino acids. V shed 0 bases, J shed 4 bases, and the junction held 17 bases outside the gene matches. The germline CDR1 and CDR2 sequences are GEAIGNYY and EKD. The CDR3 protein is CACDTVLLGDTARGSDKLIF. The CDR3 DNA sequence: TGTGCCTGTGACACCGTCCTCCTGGGGGATACGGCCAGAGGGAGCGATAAACTCATCTTT.

Sample share makes this clone large (0.1 to 1%). The same CDR3 also results from other DNA sequences found in this sample. J is TRDJ3 and V is TRDV2, with TRDD3 matching 7 bases. From germline, CDR1 is GEAIGNYY and CDR2 EKD. The CDR3 covers 20 residues. J lost 1 base, V lost 0 bases, and 11 bases had no gene match. This CDR3 is CACDTLLGPRGSWDTRQMFF. Written as DNA, the CDR3 is TGTGCCTGTGACACCTTACTGGGGCCCCGGGGGTCCTGGGACACCCGACAGATGTTTTTC.

Details on this clone: TCRdb's listed protein matches a much larger clone and diverges from this DNA's translation at residue 6, likely through a read error; the protein shown comes from the DNA. The chain couples TRDV2 to TRDJ1; D is unclear. This CDR3 has 13 amino acids. Germline loops: CDR1 GEAIGNYY, CDR2 EKD. The germline V and J ends were trimmed by 3 bases and 1 base, with 8 bases remaining between them. The CDR3 bases are TGTGCCTGTGACCCGACATCCACCGATAAACTCATCTTT. Its translation is CACDPTSTDKLIF.

This clone has a handful of counts. This DNA's translation and the protein TCRdb lists, from a much larger clone, do not match at residue 15, likely due to a read error; the protein shown is translated from the DNA. V usage is TRDV2 and J usage is TRDJ3, with 11 bases matching TRDD3. Germline-derived CDR1 and CDR2 are GEAIGNYY and EKD. The CDR3 spans 20 residues. The CDR3 bases are TGTGCCTGTGACCCCATACTGGGGGATATGCCCTCCTGGGACGCCCGACAGATGTTTTTC. The encoded protein is CACDPILGDMPSWDARQMFF.

Regarding this clone: The TCRdb protein, from a much larger clone, departs from this DNA's translation at residue 4, likely by read error; the protein shown derives from the DNA. The rearrangement joins TRDV2 to TRDJ1; D possibly corresponds to TRDD3 (6 bases). CDR1 and CDR2 (germline): GEAIGNYY, EKD. Trimming shortened V by 5 bases and J by 1 base, and 16 bases separated the two germline ends. The CDR3 is made up of 15 amino acids. The CDR3 nucleotides read TGTGCCTGTGGCGACCTGTCTGGGGCCACCGATAAACTCATCTTT. Amino acids: CACGDLSGATDKLIF.

Relative to its sample, this clone is large. At the DNA level, this CDR3 is encoded by other sequences in the same sample as well. This chain joins TRDV1 and TRDJ1; 10 bases are a match to TRDD3. Looked up from germline, CDR1 is TSWWSYY and CDR2 is QGS. V shed 5 bases, J shed 0 bases, and the junction held 27 bases outside the gene matches. The CDR3 consists of 23 residues. The CDR3 DNA reads TGTGCTCTTGGGACACCAAAGGACTTCCTACGTATTGGGGGATACTTATACACCGATAAACTCATCTTT. Translated: CALGTPKDFLRIGGYLYTDKLIF.

Only a few counts were recorded for this clone. This is likely an artifact of a read error, given a far larger clone one base away. Other DNA sequences in this sample translate to the same CDR3. The rearrangement joins TRDV2 to TRDJ1; no clear D. This CDR3 region has 15 residues. V gave up 1 base and J gave up 0 bases, with 11 bases separating them. Germline-derived CDR1 and CDR2 are GEAIGNYY and EKD. CDR3 amino acids: CACDTLVPNTDKLIF. DNA for the CDR3: TGTGCCTGTGACACTCTCGTACCTAACACCGATAAACTCATCTTT.

By share, this clone ranks as medium-sized. A far more abundant clone sits one base away, making this likely a read error. V is TRDV2 and J is TRDJ3, with 9 bases lining up with TRDD3. The germline V gene encodes CDR1 GEAIGNYY and CDR2 EKD. The CDR3 length is 21 residues. Germline trimming cut 3 bases from V and 1 base from J; bases unmatched to any gene: 15. This chain's CDR3 is CACDQLGDKVGRSWDTRQMFF. Written as DNA, the CDR3 is TGTGCCTGTGACCAGTTGGGGGATAAGGTGGGGCGGTCCTGGGACACCCGACAGATGTTTTTC.

This clone showed up just a few times. A read error is the likely source, as a far larger clone sits one nucleotide away. The sample carries other DNA sequences with the same CDR3. The chain employs TRDV1 and TRDJ1, with 10 positions matching TRDD3. Germline V gene data show CDR1 as TSWWSYY and CDR2 as QGS. This CDR3 is 23 amino acids long. The CDR3, as DNA: TGTGCCCTTGGGACACCAAAGGACTTCCTACGTATTGGGGGATACTTATACACCGATAAACTCATCTTT. Amino acids: CALGTPKDFLRIGGYLYTDKLIF.

This clone has a handful of counts. This sequence is one base from a far larger clone and is likely a read error. Other DNA sequences in the sample encode the same CDR3. The rearrangement joins TRDV2 to TRDJ1; 9 bases are a match to TRDD3. The CDR3 spans 14 residues. Germline lookup yields CDR1 GEAIGNYY and CDR2 EKD. CDR3: CACDRLGDTDKLIF. In DNA form, the CDR3 reads TGTGCCTGTGACAGACTGGGGGACACCGATAAACTCATCTTC.

This clone was seen more than once but under ten times. The likely explanation is a read error, given a far larger clone one base away. Other DNA sequences within the sample encode an identical CDR3. The chain employs TRDV3 and TRDJ1, with TRDD3 matching 7 bases. Germline trimming cut 3 bases from V and 3 bases from J; bases unmatched to any gene: 37. There are 23 residues in the CDR3. In germline, CDR1 is TVYSNPD, CDR2 GDNSRS (reference sequence). DNA for the CDR3: TGTGCCTTAATCGATCGGGGGATCCGCTCGCCCGGTCTCGATACGGACCTCTCCGATAAACTCATCTTT. Protein sequence: CALIDRGIRSPGLDTDLSDKLIF.

This clone has just a few counts. The protein in TCRdb stems from a much larger clone and differs at residue 19 from this DNA's translation, likely a read error; here the protein is translated from the DNA. This chain joins TRDV1 and TRDJ1; TRDD3 might be the D (9 bases). Germline V gene sequence: CDR1 TSWWSYY, CDR2 QGS. The CDR3 extends over 21 amino acids. This CDR3 reads CALGDHHNFLRGIHPFDKPIF. The CDR3, as DNA: TGTGCTCTTGGGGACCATCACAACTTCCTACGGGGGATACACCCATTCGATAAACCCATCTTT.

This clone has only a few counts. This likely came from a read error, as a far larger clone is one base away. Different DNA sequences within this sample yield the same CDR3. The chain recombines TRDV2 with TRDJ1; no clear D gene. This CDR3 comprises 16 residues. V was pared by 3 bases and J by 0 bases, with 16 bases between. Germline-derived CDR1 and CDR2 are GEAIGNYY and EKD. CDR3 in DNA: TGTGCCTGTGACGCCTTAAATTCCCCGTACACCGATAAACTCATCTTT. Translation: CACDALNSPYTDKLIF.

About this clone itself: A far larger clone is only one base removed, so a read error is likely. The V and J genes are TRDV2 and TRDJ1; 10 nucleotides align to TRDD3. Unmatched junction bases numbered 10, after V lost 4 bases and J lost 0 bases. The V gene's germline CDR1 is GEAIGNYY and CDR2 EKD. The CDR3 contains 17 residues. The CDR3 bases are TGTGCCTGTGATGTACTGGGGGATGCGGCGTACACCGATAAACTCATCTTT. Amino acids: CACDVLGDAAYTDKLIF.

With regard to this clone: This likely stems from a read error, as it lies one base from a far larger clone. The rearrangement uses TRDV2 and TRDJ1; no reliable D call. This CDR3 comprises 13 residues. From germline, CDR1 is GEAIGNYY and CDR2 EKD. Written as DNA, the CDR3 is TGTGCCCGTGATGCTATCCACACCGATAAACTCATCTTT. Protein sequence: CARDAIHTDKLIF.